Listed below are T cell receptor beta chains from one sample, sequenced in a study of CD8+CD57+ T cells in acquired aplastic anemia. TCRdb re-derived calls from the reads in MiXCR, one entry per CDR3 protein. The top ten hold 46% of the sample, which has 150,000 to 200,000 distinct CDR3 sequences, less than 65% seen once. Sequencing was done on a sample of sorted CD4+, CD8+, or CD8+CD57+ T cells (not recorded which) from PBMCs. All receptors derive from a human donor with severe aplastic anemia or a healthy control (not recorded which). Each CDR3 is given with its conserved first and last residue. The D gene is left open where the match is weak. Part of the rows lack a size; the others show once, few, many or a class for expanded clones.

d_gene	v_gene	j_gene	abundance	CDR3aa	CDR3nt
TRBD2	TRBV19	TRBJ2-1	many	CASSMWGGYNEQFF	TGTGCCAGTAGTATGTGGGGGGGCTACAATGAGCAGTTCTTC
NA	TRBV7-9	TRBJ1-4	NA	CASSSHSGTNEKLFF	TGTGCCAGCAGCTCCCACAGCGGAACTAATGAAAAACTGTTTTTT
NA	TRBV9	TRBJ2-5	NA	CASSVSGLQETQYF	TGTGCCAGCAGCGTTTCCGGATTACAAGAGACCCAGTACTTC
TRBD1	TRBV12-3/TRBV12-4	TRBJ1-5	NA	CASGTGDEQPQHF	TGTGCCAGCGGGACAGGGGACGAGCAGCCCCAGCATTTT
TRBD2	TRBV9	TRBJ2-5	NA	CASSVGGGVSETQYF	TGTGCCAGCAGCGTTGGGGGGGGGGTATCAGAGACCCAGTACTTC
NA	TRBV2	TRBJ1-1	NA	CASSPPPLLRQNTEAFF	TGTGCCAGCAGTCCCCCTCCGTTGCTGAGACAGAACACTGAAGCTTTCTTT
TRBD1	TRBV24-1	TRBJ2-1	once	CATSEPRGSYNEQFF	TGTGCCACCAGTGAACCCAGGGGGTCCTACAATGAGCAGTTCTTC
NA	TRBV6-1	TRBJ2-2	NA	CATSDLSTGELFF	TGTGCCACCAGTGATTTATCCACCGGGGAGCTGTTTTTT
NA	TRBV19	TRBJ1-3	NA	CATQRWFAGNTIYF	TGTGCCACTCAACGGTGGTTTGCTGGAAACACCATATATTTT
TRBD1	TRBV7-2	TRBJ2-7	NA	CASSLSWDSTYEQYF	TGTGCCAGCAGCTTAAGTTGGGACAGTACCTACGAGCAGTACTTC
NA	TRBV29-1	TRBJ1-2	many	CSVEQVLYGYTF	TGCAGCGTTGAACAGGTGCTCTATGGCTACACCTTC
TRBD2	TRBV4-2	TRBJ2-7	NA	CASSPPSGRGGYEQYF	TGTGCCAGCAGCCCCCCTAGCGGGAGGGGTGGTTACGAGCAGTACTTC
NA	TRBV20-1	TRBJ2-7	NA	CSGKGLTLGSYEQYF	TGCAGTGGGAAGGGGTTGACGTTAGGCTCCTACGAGCAGTACTTC
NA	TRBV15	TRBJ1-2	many	CATSRVRAANYGYTF	TGTGCCACCAGCAGAGTAAGGGCAGCTAACTATGGCTACACCTTC
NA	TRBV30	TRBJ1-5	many	CAWSVRGQGRVAQHF	TGTGCCTGGAGTGTACGCGGGCAGGGCAGGGTGGCCCAGCATTTT
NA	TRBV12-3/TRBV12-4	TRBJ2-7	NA	CASSPPRGRGYEQYF	TGTGCCAGCAGTCCCCCTAGAGGGCGAGGGTACGAGCAGTACTTC
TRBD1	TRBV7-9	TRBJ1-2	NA	CASSPPDRASGGYTF	TGTGCCAGCAGCCCTCCCGACAGGGCCTCCGGTGGCTACACCTTC
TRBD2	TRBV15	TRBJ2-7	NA	CATSSGTSGIYEQYF	TGTGCCACCAGCTCAGGTACTAGCGGAATCTACGAGCAGTACTTC
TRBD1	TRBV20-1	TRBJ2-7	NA	CSARGQGTYEQYF	TGCAGTGCAAGGGGACAGGGGACCTACGAGCAGTACTTC
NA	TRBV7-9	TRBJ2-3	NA	CASSVGTSPSTDTQYF	TGTGCCAGCAGCGTTGGGACCAGTCCAAGCACAGATACGCAGTATTTT
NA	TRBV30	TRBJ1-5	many	CAWSGVGPYQPQHF	TGTGCCTGGAGTGGGGTCGGACCGTATCAGCCCCAGCATTTT
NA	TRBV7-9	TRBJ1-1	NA	CASSAQRGAKAMNTEAFF	TGTGCCAGCAGCGCGCAGCGGGGGGCGAAAGCCATGAACACTGAAGCTTTCTTT
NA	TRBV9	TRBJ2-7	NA	CASSLEPGDGGYEQYF	TGTGCCAGCAGCCTCGAGCCGGGGGATGGCGGGTACGAGCAGTACTTC
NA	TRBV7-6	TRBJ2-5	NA	CASSFAGAETQYF	TGTGCCAGCAGCTTTGCAGGGGCAGAGACCCAGTACTTC
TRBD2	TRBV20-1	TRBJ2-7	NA	CSVQSPKRGASYEQYF	TGCAGTGTCCAGAGCCCAAAGCGGGGGGCCTCCTACGAGCAGTACTTC
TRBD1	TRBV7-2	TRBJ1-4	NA	CASSETGVGGNEKLFF	TGTGCCAGCAGCGAGACAGGGGTCGGGGGAAATGAAAAACTGTTTTTT
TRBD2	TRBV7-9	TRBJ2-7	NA	CASSLGQAGGSYEQYF	TGTGCCAGCAGCTTGGGGCAAGCGGGAGGGTCCTACGAGCAGTACTTC
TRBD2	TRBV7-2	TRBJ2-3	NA	CASSWGGSTDTQYF	TGTGCCAGCAGCTGGGGGGGGAGCACAGATACGCAGTATTTT
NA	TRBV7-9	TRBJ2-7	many	CASSEGLLSPYEQYF	TGTGCCAGCAGCGAGGGACTCCTTTCTCCCTACGAGCAGTACTTC
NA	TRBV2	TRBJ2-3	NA	CASSEVLGTQYF	TGTGCCAGCAGTGAGGTCCTCGGTACGCAGTATTTT
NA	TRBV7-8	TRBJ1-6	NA	CASSLPPGSPLHF	TGTGCCAGCAGCTTACCCCCGGGCTCACCCCTCCACTTT
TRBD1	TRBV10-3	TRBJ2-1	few	CAISEFGQGEDEQFF	TGTGCCATCAGTGAGTTCGGACAGGGGGAGGATGAGCAGTTCTTC